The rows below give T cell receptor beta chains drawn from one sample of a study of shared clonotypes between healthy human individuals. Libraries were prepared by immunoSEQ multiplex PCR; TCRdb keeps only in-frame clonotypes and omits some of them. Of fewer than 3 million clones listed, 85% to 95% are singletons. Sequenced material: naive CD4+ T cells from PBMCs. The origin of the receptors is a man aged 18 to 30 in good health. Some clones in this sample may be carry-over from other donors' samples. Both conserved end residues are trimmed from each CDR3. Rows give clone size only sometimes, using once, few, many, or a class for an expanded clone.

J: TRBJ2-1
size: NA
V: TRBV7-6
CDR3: ASSPRRSDNEQF

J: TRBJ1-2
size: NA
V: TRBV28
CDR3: ATGQGSTTYYGYT

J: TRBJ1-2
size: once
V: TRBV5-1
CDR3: ASSLDGAYGYT

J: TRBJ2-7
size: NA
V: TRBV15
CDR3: ATSSSGQAGDEQY

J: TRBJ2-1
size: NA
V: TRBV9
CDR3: ASSAASNPYNEQF

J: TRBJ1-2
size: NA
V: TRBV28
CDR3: ASSGGDRANYGYT

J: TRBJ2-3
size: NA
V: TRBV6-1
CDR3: ATRGGRSTDTQY

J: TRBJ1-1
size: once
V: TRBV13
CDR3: ASSFRPPTGNPTEAF

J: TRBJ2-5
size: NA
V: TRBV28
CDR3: ASSSGDVVVRETQY

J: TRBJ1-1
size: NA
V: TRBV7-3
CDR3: ASSFGNMNTEAF

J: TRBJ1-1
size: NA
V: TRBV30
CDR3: AWSVRSDTEAF

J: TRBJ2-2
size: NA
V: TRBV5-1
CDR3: ASGPLAGATGELF

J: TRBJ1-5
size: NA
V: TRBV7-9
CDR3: ASSFTGASGNQPQH

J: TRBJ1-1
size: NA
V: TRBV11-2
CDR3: ASSPLIATEAF

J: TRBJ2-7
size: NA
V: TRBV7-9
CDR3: ASSTGLAGGLSYEQY

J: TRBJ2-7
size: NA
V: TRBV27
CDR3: ASSHLDEQY

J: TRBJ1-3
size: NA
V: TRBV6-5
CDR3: ASRTGAGNTIY

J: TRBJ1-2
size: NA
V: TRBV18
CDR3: ASSPTSGVTVKGYT

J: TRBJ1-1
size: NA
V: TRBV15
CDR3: ATSREGQGATEAF

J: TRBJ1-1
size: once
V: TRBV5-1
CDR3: ASKLGTGRTEAF

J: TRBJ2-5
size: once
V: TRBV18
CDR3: ASSPQTGGSEETQY

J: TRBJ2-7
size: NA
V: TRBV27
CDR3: ASRQQGAGYEQY

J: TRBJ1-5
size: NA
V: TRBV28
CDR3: ASSVRTAGNQPQH

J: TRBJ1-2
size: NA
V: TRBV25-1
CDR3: ASSEGQEHRRVYT

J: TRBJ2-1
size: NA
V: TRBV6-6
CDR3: ASSYTYNEQF

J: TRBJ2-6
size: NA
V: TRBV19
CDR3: ASSPPTGVTGANVLT

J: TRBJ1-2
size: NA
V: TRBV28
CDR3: ASSVDRAPGYT

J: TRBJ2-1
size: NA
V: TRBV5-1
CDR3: ASSPMDPGYNEQF

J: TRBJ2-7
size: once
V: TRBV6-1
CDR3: ASSVRVYEQY

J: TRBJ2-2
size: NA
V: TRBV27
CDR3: ASSSDRATGELF

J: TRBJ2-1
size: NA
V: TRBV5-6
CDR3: ASSLRGLPF

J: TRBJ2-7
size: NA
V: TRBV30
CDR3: AWSAQSDYEQY

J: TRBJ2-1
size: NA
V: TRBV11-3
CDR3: ASSTGNGKGNEQF

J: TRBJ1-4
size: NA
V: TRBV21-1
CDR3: ASSRAGTAEKLF

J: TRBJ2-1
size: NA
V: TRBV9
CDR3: ASSPYAGQTPQF

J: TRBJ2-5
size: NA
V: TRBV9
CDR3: ASSSAPQGAQY

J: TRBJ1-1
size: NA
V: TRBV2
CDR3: ASRGGGSTEAF

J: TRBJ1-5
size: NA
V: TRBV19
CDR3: ASSMPGIGNQPQH